A selection of T cell receptor beta chains follows, all from one sample in a study of Ad26.COV2.S vaccination and SARS-CoV-2 variants. Clones were read by immunoSEQ multiplex PCR, and TCRdb kept only the in-frame ones, dropping some. The sample holds about 280,000 clones, about 87% seen once. Specimen: peripheral blood, collected in a trial of Ad26.COV2.S vaccine versus placebo. The receptors come from a person aged 18-65 years who received the Ad26.COV2.S COVID-19 vaccine or a placebo. The CDR3 runs from the conserved cysteine through the conserved F or W. A D gene is named only where the DNA matches it firmly. The size entry is marked missing in some rows and otherwise reads once, few, many or a size class.

CASSVDRAWGNQPQHF | TGTGCCAGCAGTGTAGACAGGGCTTGGGGCAATCAGCCCCAGCATTTT | NA | TRBV6-1 | TRBD1 | TRBJ1-5
CASKQANEQFF | TGTGCCAGCAAACAGGCCAATGAGCAGTTCTTC | NA | TRBV6-5 | NA | TRBJ2-1
CASGLLPGTGGNTGELFF | TGTGCTAGTGGTTTGCTCCCCGGGACAGGGGGCAACACCGGGGAGCTGTTTTTT | NA | TRBV12-5 | TRBD1 | TRBJ2-2
CASSPGTGGADTQYF | TGTGCCAGCAGCCCCGGGACAGGGGGAGCAGATACGCAGTATTTT | once | TRBV7-9 | TRBD1 | TRBJ2-3
CASSAQGAQETQYF | TGTGCCAGCAGCGCCCAGGGGGCGCAAGAGACCCAGTACTTC | NA | TRBV5-4 | TRBD1 | TRBJ2-5
CASSLQPASGGAQEQYF | TGTGCCAGCAGCCTCCAACCCGCTAGCGGGGGGGCGCAAGAGCAGTACTTC | NA | TRBV7-2 | TRBD2 | TRBJ2-7
CASSSIAGGGSVEQYF | TGTGCCAGTAGTTCGATAGCGGGAGGAGGTTCGGTCGAGCAGTACTTC | NA | TRBV19 | TRBD2 | TRBJ2-7
CASSLGERHTYNEQFF | TGTGCCAGCAGCTTGGGGGAGCGGCATACCTACAATGAGCAGTTCTTC | NA | TRBV5-6 | NA | TRBJ2-1
CASSSGTVNTEAFF | TGTGCCAGCAGTTCCGGGACAGTGAACACTGAAGCTTTCTTT | once | TRBV7-2 | TRBD1 | TRBJ1-1
CASRADSYEQYF | TGTGCCAGCCGTGCTGACTCCTACGAGCAGTACTTC | NA | TRBV2 | NA | TRBJ2-7
CASSPRDRGKLFF | TGTGCCAGCAGCCCCAGGGACAGGGGAAAACTGTTTTTT | NA | TRBV6-5 | TRBD1 | TRBJ1-4
CASSAPTGLPQPQHF | TGTGCCAGCAGTGCGCCAACAGGGTTACCTCAGCCCCAGCATTTT | few | TRBV27 | NA | TRBJ1-5
CASRTQSPVAGGHGGELFF | TGTGCCAGCAGAACCCAAAGCCCGGTGGCGGGGGGCCATGGCGGGGAGCTGTTTTTT | NA | TRBV7-2 | TRBD2 | TRBJ2-2
CASSVSSGPLLTYEQYF | TGTGCCAGCAGCGTAAGTAGCGGGCCTTTACTTACCTACGAGCAGTACTTC | NA | TRBV9 | TRBD2 | TRBJ2-7
CASSLVADQQNSPLHF | TGTGCCAGCAGCTTAGTGGCAGATCAGCAGAATTCACCCCTCCACTTT | NA | TRBV11-1 | NA | TRBJ1-6
CAWSVDDGNTIYF | TGTGCCTGGAGTGTGGATGATGGAAACACCATATATTTT | NA | TRBV30 | NA | TRBJ1-3
CASSRDGLETQYF | TGTGCCAGCAGCCGGGACGGATTGGAGACCCAGTACTTC | NA | TRBV2 | NA | TRBJ2-5
CASSLRGQGVSETQYF | TGTGCCAGCAGCTTGCGAGGACAGGGTGTATCAGAGACCCAGTACTTC | NA | TRBV5-6 | TRBD1 | TRBJ2-5
CASSYDEANYGYTF | TGTGCCAGCAGTTACGACGAAGCTAACTATGGCTACACCTTC | few | TRBV6-5 | NA | TRBJ1-2
CASSLDREGTGELFF | TGTGCCAGCAGTCTGGACAGGGAAGGTACCGGGGAGCTGTTTTTT | NA | TRBV6-2/TRBV6-3 | TRBD1 | TRBJ2-2
CASSLAYEQYF | TGTGCCAGCAGCTTAGCTTACGAGCAGTACTTC | NA | TRBV11-2 | NA | TRBJ2-7
CASGPNPPSPLHF | TGCGCCAGCGGTCCCAATCCCCCTTCGCCCCTCCACTTT | NA | TRBV10-2 | NA | TRBJ1-6
CASRDRPGTENEKLFF | TGCGCCAGCCGAGACCGCCCCGGGACCGAGAATGAAAAACTGTTTTTT | NA | TRBV5-1 | NA | TRBJ1-4
CASSSTRASYEQYF | TGTGCCAGCAGTTCGACGAGAGCTTCCTACGAGCAGTACTTC | NA | TRBV27 | NA | TRBJ2-7
CSVEPTGMNTEAFF | TGCAGCGTAGAACCGACAGGCATGAACACTGAAGCTTTCTTT | NA | TRBV29-1 | NA | TRBJ1-1
CASSPGGGSNQPQHF | TGTGCCAGCAGCCCTGGCGGGGGAAGCAATCAGCCCCAGCATTTT | NA | TRBV7-2 | NA | TRBJ1-5
CAWSVSEGAREQYF | TGTGCCTGGAGTGTATCTGAGGGGGCTCGCGAGCAGTACTTC | few | TRBV30 | TRBD1 | TRBJ2-7
CASSQVQGGYGYTF | TGTGCCAGCAGCCAAGTACAGGGAGGCTATGGCTACACCTTC | NA | TRBV3-1/TRBV3-2 | NA | TRBJ1-2
CASSQDRDRGGTDTQYF | TGTGCCAGCAGCCAAGATAGGGACAGGGGTGGCACAGATACGCAGTATTTT | NA | TRBV3-1/TRBV3-2 | TRBD1 | TRBJ2-3
CASSLYGGGEQFF | TGCGCCAGCAGCTTGTACGGCGGAGGGGAGCAGTTCTTC | NA | TRBV5-1 | NA | TRBJ2-1
CASSLGGNTIYF | TGTGCCAGCAGCTTGGGAGGAAACACCATATATTTT | NA | TRBV5-8 | NA | TRBJ1-3
CASSLGRNTEAFF | TGTGCCAGCAGTTTAGGGCGGAACACTGAAGCTTTCTTT | few | TRBV12-3/TRBV12-4 | NA | TRBJ1-1
CASSLTGATDTQYF | TGTGCCAGCAGTTTGACAGGGGCCACAGATACGCAGTATTTT | NA | TRBV28 | TRBD1 | TRBJ2-3
CASSIHGQRTNQPQHF | TGTGCCAGTAGTATTCATGGGCAGAGGACAAATCAGCCCCAGCATTTT | NA | TRBV19 | NA | TRBJ1-5
CASSLSPASGKVDTQYF | TGTGCCAGCAGCTTGTCCCCTGCTAGCGGGAAAGTAGATACGCAGTATTTT | once | TRBV5-4 | TRBD2 | TRBJ2-3
CASSFEYGNTIYF | TGTGCCAGCAGCTTCGAGTATGGAAACACCATATATTTT | NA | TRBV5-6 | NA | TRBJ1-3
CASSLVSPISTSSRTDTQYF | TGTGCCAGCAGCTTAGTCTCCCCTATTTCGACTAGCAGTCGCACAGATACGCAGTATTTT | once | TRBV7-6 | TRBD2 | TRBJ2-3
CASSPVDSSSGNTIYF | TGTGCCAGCTCACCGGTTGACAGCAGCTCTGGAAACACCATATATTTT | NA | TRBV18 | NA | TRBJ1-3
CASSPEGGAPRYGYTF | TGTGCCAGCAGCCCCGAGGGGGGGGCGCCTCGCTATGGCTACACCTTC | NA | TRBV9 | NA | TRBJ1-2
CASSEAFNQPQHF | TGTGCCAGCAGTGAGGCCTTCAATCAGCCCCAGCATTTT | NA | TRBV6-1 | NA | TRBJ1-5
CASSLREESLRNEQFF | TGTGCCAGCAGTCTAAGGGAGGAGTCCCTTCGAAATGAGCAGTTCTTC | NA | TRBV11-2 | NA | TRBJ2-1
CASSPPRGVRDSYEQYF | TGTGCCAGCAGCCCTCCTAGGGGAGTTAGGGACTCCTACGAGCAGTACTTC | NA | TRBV7-9 | NA | TRBJ2-7
CASSLSGVSYTF | TGCGCCAGCAGCCTCTCAGGGGTCAGCTACACCTTC | NA | TRBV4-1 | NA | TRBJ1-2
CASSYSIGARAGGLNIQYF | TGTGCCAGCAGTTACTCGATCGGGGCTCGAGCGGGGGGGCTGAACATTCAGTACTTC | NA | TRBV6-2/TRBV6-3 | TRBD2 | TRBJ2-4
CASRGVPPTEPQHF | TGTGCCAGCAGGGGCGTTCCCCCCACTGAGCCCCAGCATTTT | NA | TRBV2 | NA | TRBJ1-5
CASSSTGDTQYF | TGTGCCAGCAGTTCGACAGGAGATACGCAGTATTTT | NA | TRBV28 | NA | TRBJ2-3
CASNSGLAGVNEQFF | TGTGCCAGTAACTCAGGACTAGCGGGAGTTAATGAGCAGTTCTTC | NA | TRBV19 | TRBD2 | TRBJ2-1
CASSMGGTLNYGYTF | TGTGCCAGCAGTATGGGGGGGACTTTAAACTATGGCTACACCTTC | NA | TRBV6-5 | NA | TRBJ1-2
CASSQVGVTNEKLFF | TGCGCCAGCAGCCAAGTGGGGGTAACTAATGAAAAACTGTTTTTT | NA | TRBV4-1 | NA | TRBJ1-4
CASSPSLQGNYGYTF | TGTGCCAGCAGCCCTAGCCTACAGGGGAACTATGGCTACACCTTC | few | TRBV9 | TRBD1 | TRBJ1-2
CASSSGQLMGNTIYF | TGTGCCAGCAGCTCGGGACAGCTCATGGGAAACACCATATATTTT | NA | TRBV6-6 | TRBD1 | TRBJ1-3
CASSTGTLNYGYTF | TGTGCCAGCTCAACTGGGACACTTAACTATGGCTACACCTTC | once | TRBV18 | NA | TRBJ1-2
CSVAAGSEAFF | TGCAGCGTTGCGGCAGGAAGCGAAGCTTTCTTT | NA | TRBV29-1 | NA | TRBJ1-1
CASSPNYQPADTQYF | TGCGCCAGCAGCCCGAATTATCAACCTGCAGATACGCAGTATTTT | once | TRBV5-1 | NA | TRBJ2-3